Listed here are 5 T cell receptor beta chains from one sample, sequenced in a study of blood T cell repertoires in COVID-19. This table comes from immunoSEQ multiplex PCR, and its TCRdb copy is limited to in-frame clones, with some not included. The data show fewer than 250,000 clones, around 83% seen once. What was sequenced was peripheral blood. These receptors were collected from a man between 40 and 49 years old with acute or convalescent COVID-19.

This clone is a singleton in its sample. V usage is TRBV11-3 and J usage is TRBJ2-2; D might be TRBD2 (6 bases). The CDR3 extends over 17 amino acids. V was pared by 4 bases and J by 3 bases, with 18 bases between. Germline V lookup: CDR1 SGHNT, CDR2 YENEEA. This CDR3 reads CASSSGGWGEDTGELFF. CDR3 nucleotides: TGTGCCAGCAGCTCGGGCGGTTGGGGGGAGGACACCGGGGAGCTGTTTTTT.

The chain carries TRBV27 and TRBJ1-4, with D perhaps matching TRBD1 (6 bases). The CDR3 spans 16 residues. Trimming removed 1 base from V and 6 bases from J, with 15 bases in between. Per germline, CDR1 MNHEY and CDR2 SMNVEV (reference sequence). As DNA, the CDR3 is TGTGCCAGCAGTTTATATGCGGGGGGCGCCTATGAAAAACTGTTTTTT. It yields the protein CASSLYAGGAYEKLFF.

The CDR3 bases are TGTGCCAGCAGCCTAGGCATGAACACTGAAGCTTTCTTT. Its translation is CASSLGMNTEAFF. The chain employs TRBV12-3 or TRBV12-4 and TRBJ1-1, with D unresolved. This CDR3 has 13 amino acids. The V end was cut by 6 bases, the J end by 0 bases, with 8 bases between.

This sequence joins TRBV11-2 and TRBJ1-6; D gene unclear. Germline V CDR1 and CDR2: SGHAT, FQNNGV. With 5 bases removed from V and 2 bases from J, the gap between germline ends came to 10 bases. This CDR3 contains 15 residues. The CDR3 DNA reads TGTGCCAGCAGCCAGGAGGGTACCTATAATTCACCCCTCCACTTT. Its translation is CASSQEGTYNSPLHF.

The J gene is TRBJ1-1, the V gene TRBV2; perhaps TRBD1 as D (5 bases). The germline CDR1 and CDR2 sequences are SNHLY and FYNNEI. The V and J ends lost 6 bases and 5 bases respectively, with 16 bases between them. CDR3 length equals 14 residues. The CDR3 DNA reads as TGTGCCAGCAGGGGGGGATTCCCCCGGACTGAAGCTTTCTTT. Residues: CASRGGFPRTEAFF.